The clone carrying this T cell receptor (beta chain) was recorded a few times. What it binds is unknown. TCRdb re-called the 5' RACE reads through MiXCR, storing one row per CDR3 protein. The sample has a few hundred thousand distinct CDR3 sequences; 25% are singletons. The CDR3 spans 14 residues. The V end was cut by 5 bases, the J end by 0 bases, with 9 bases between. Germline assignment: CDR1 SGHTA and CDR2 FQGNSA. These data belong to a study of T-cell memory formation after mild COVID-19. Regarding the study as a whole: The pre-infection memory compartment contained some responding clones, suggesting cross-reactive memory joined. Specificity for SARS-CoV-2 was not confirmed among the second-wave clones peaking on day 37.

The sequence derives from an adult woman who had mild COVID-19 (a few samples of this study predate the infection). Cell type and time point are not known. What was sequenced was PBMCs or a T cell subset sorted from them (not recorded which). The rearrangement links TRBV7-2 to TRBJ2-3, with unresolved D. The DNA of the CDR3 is TGTGCCAGCAGCGTCATAGGGAGCACAGATACGCAGTATTTT. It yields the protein CASSVIGSTDTQYF.